There are many counts of the clone carrying this TCR beta chain. Its antigen is unidentified. A universal primer site came from template switching; cDNA carried unique molecular identifiers. TCRdb reprocessed the 5' RACE reads with MiXCR, giving one entry per CDR3 protein. This table holds about 920,000 distinct CDR3 sequences, around an eighth found once. The sample is drawn from a study of identical twins. Study-level points and caveats: An excess of low generation probability was shown by twin-shared out-of-frame alpha sequences. Sharing of beta out-of-frame sequences by twins showed a weaker excess.

These same records also appear under a second study, on yellow fever vaccine responses in identical twins. That paper adds: Twins reportedly appeared to share part of their vaccine T cell response while keeping part individual.

The sequence was obtained from a woman under 30 in good health. Material: PBMCs.

In DNA, the CDR3 is TGTGCCAGCAGCCTCAGGGGATTCACGGGCTACACCTTC. This translates into CASSLRGFTGYTF. J is TRBJ1-2 and V is TRBV9, with a weak D call TRBD1 (6 bases). Trimming removed 4 bases at V and 8 bases at J, with 15 bases between. Germline values: CDR1 SGDLS, CDR2 YYNGEE. The CDR3 covers 13 residues. Full variable domain (outside the CDR3, taken from reference TRBV9 and TRBJ1-2): DSGVTQTPKHLITATGQRVTLRCSPRSGDLSVYWYQQSLDQGLQFLIQYYNGEERAKGNILERFSAQQFPDLHSELNLSSLELGDSALYFCASSLRGFTGYTFGSGTRLTVV.